The rows below give T cell receptor beta chains drawn from one sample of a study of T cell responses to AZD1222 COVID-19 vaccine. Assay: immunoSEQ multiplex PCR; the TCRdb copy retains only in-frame clones and omits some. The sample includes about 140,000 clones, about 90% of them seen just once. The sample in question was peripheral blood, obtained on day 0 of AZD1222 vaccination. Receptor source: an adult in good health. Each CDR3 is given with its conserved first and last residue. The D gene is left open where the match is weak. Rows give clone size only sometimes, using once, few, many, or a class for an expanded clone.

clone size	J gene	V gene	D gene	CDR3 protein	CDR3 DNA
NA	TRBJ1-4	TRBV7-2	NA	CASSLQFLRSGSEKLFF	TGTGCCAGCAGCTTGCAGTTTCTCCGGTCGGGATCTGAAAAACTGTTTTTT
NA	TRBJ2-1	TRBV6-2/TRBV6-3	NA	CASSFSPGRRRNEQFF	TGTGCCAGCAGCTTTTCACCAGGGAGGAGGCGCAATGAGCAGTTCTTC
NA	TRBJ2-2	TRBV11-2	TRBD2	CASSLRAGWSTGELFF	TGTGCCAGCAGCTTGAGAGCGGGATGGAGTACCGGGGAGCTGTTTTTT
once	TRBJ1-6	TRBV10-2	NA	CASRTENYNSPLHF	TGCGCCAGTAGGACAGAGAACTATAATTCACCCCTCCACTTT
NA	TRBJ2-7	TRBV11-2	TRBD1	CASSLTLGERTGSSYEQYF	TGTGCCAGCAGCTTAACCCTAGGGGAACGGACAGGGAGTTCCTACGAGCAGTACTTC
NA	TRBJ1-3	TRBV6-5	NA	CASTDSGRAGNTIYF	TGTGCCAGCACGGACAGTGGCCGGGCTGGAAACACCATATATTTT
NA	TRBJ1-1	TRBV10-2	TRBD1	CASTWDRPNTEAFF	TGCGCCAGCACATGGGACAGACCGAACACTGAAGCTTTCTTT
NA	TRBJ1-2	TRBV4-3	TRBD1	CASSRMHDPGQASYGYTF	TGCGCCAGCAGCCGAATGCACGACCCGGGACAGGCTTCTTATGGCTACACCTTC
NA	TRBJ2-6	TRBV2	NA	CASSPGTHRSGANVLTF	TGTGCCAGCAGTCCCGGGACTCACCGCTCTGGGGCCAACGTCCTGACTTTC
NA	TRBJ2-1	TRBV5-1	TRBD1	CASSLDRGRLDEQFF	TGCGCCAGCAGCTTGGACAGGGGGCGCCTGGATGAGCAGTTCTTC
NA	TRBJ1-4	TRBV5-1	NA	CASSPSGVATPEKLFF	TGCGCCAGCAGCCCCAGTGGGGTCGCCACACCTGAAAAACTGTTTTTT
NA	TRBJ1-6	TRBV21-1	NA	CASSSAGDRGQSTYNSPLHF	TGTGCCAGCAGCAGCGCAGGGGACAGGGGGCAGAGTACCTATAATTCACCCCTCCACTTT
NA	TRBJ1-3	TRBV6-5	NA	CASRGGQRNTIYF	TGTGCCAGCAGGGGGGGACAACGAAACACCATATATTTT
once	TRBJ2-1	TRBV28	TRBD1	CASMRQGAGEQFF	TGTGCCAGCATGCGACAGGGGGCGGGTGAGCAGTTCTTC
NA	TRBJ2-1	TRBV5-4	TRBD2	CASTQKRGAYNEQFF	TGTGCCAGCACCCAAAAGCGGGGAGCCTACAATGAGCAGTTCTTC
NA	TRBJ1-6	TRBV5-1	TRBD1	CASSLRQGESPLHF	TGCGCCAGCAGCTTGAGACAGGGGGAATCACCCCTCCACTTT
NA	TRBJ1-1	TRBV5-6	TRBD1	CASSLGGQILQAFF	TGTGCCAGCAGCTTGGGGGGACAGATTTTACAAGCTTTCTTT
NA	TRBJ1-2	TRBV6-1	NA	CASSGPTGRINYGYTF	TGTGCCAGCAGTGGGCCAACAGGGCGTATTAACTATGGCTACACCTTC
NA	TRBJ1-2	TRBV4-1	NA	CASSQAGSTSYGYTF	TGCGCCAGCAGCCAAGCGGGGAGCACATCCTATGGCTACACCTTC
once	TRBJ1-2	TRBV25-1	NA	CARIRGPDPYGYTF	TGTGCCAGAATTCGGGGGCCAGACCCATATGGCTACACCTTC
NA	TRBJ2-5	TRBV7-2	NA	CASSEAIGGWETQYF	TGTGCCAGCAGCGAAGCAATAGGGGGGTGGGAGACCCAGTACTTC
few	TRBJ2-7	TRBV27	TRBD1	CASSSAGQGLYEQYF	TGTGCCAGCAGTTCGGCGGGACAGGGCCTCTACGAGCAGTACTTC
NA	TRBJ2-2	TRBV9	NA	CASSVNGGELFF	TGTGCCAGCAGCGTTAATGGGGGGGAGCTGTTTTTT
NA	TRBJ1-2	TRBV4-3	NA	CASSQGDGSNYGYTF	TGCGCCAGCAGCCAAGGAGACGGTTCTAACTATGGCTACACCTTC
NA	TRBJ1-1	TRBV30	TRBD1	CAWTHSRTGVLDTEAFF	TGTGCCTGGACTCATTCCCGGACAGGGGTGTTGGACACTGAAGCTTTCTTT
NA	TRBJ1-6	TRBV9	NA	CASSLHRVVEYNSPLHF	TGTGCCAGCAGCCTTCACAGGGTAGTTGAGTATAATTCACCCCTCCACTTT
NA	TRBJ1-2	TRBV28	NA	CASSGQSSYGYTF	TGTGCCAGCAGCGGACAGTCAAGCTATGGCTACACCTTC
NA	TRBJ1-6	TRBV19	NA	CASSIEGRSGNSPLHF	TGTGCCAGTAGTATTGAGGGGCGAAGTGGTAATTCACCCCTCCACTTT
NA	TRBJ2-1	TRBV18	NA	CASSPSADRNNEQFF	TGTGCCAGCTCACCCTCGGCGGACAGAAACAATGAGCAGTTCTTC
NA	TRBJ2-2	TRBV7-9	TRBD2	CASRSVAGGTGELFF	TGTGCCAGCAGGTCCGTAGCGGGAGGGACCGGGGAGCTGTTTTTT
NA	TRBJ2-7	TRBV5-1	NA	CASSTDLSPPYEQYF	TGCGCCAGCAGCACGGATTTGAGTCCTCCCTACGAGCAGTACTTC
NA	TRBJ2-1	TRBV3-1/TRBV3-2	TRBD2	CASSRPGLVTNEQFF	TGTGCCAGCAGCCGGCCGGGACTAGTAACCAATGAGCAGTTCTTC
NA	TRBJ1-2	TRBV7-8	NA	CASSLYPDSRIYGYTF	TGTGCCAGCAGCTTATACCCCGACAGCAGGATCTATGGCTACACCTTC
NA	TRBJ1-2	TRBV15	TRBD1	CATSPRGGGSGYTF	TGTGCCACCAGCCCTAGGGGAGGGGGCAGTGGCTACACCTTC
NA	TRBJ1-2	TRBV3-1/TRBV3-2	TRBD1	CASTPRDRTNYGYTF	TGTGCCAGCACACCACGGGACAGAACAAACTATGGCTACACCTTC
NA	TRBJ2-1	TRBV7-3	TRBD2	CASSPSRLAGYNEQFF	TGTGCCAGCAGCCCTAGCCGACTAGCGGGCTACAATGAGCAGTTCTTC
NA	TRBJ2-1	TRBV2	TRBD2	CASSDGRELGQFF	TGTGCCAGCAGTGACGGGAGGGAACTGGGGCAGTTCTTC
NA	TRBJ2-7	TRBV25-1	TRBD1	CASSEYPGQVPYEQYF	TGTGCCAGCAGTGAATACCCGGGACAGGTCCCCTACGAGCAGTACTTC
NA	TRBJ1-1	TRBV15	NA	CATSTMGGSAEAFF	TGTGCCACCAGCACAATGGGGGGGTCCGCTGAAGCTTTCTTT
NA	TRBJ2-3	TRBV28	TRBD2	CASSPRFGRSGTSGTGPDTQYF	TGTGCCAGCAGTCCCCGATTCGGCAGGTCCGGGACTAGCGGGACTGGGCCAGATACGCAGTATTTT
NA	TRBJ1-2	TRBV11-1	NA	CASSLTDSSDYGYTF	TGTGCCAGCAGCTTGACCGACAGTTCTGACTATGGCTACACCTTC
NA	TRBJ1-5	TRBV5-4	NA	CASSLGVGSNQPQHF	TGTGCCAGCAGCTTGGGAGTAGGGAGCAATCAGCCCCAGCATTTT
NA	TRBJ1-2	TRBV27	NA	CASSMGPKGDYGYTF	TGTGCCAGCAGTATGGGACCTAAGGGGGACTATGGCTACACCTTC
NA	TRBJ1-3	TRBV18	NA	CASSPSGGSGNTIYF	TGTGCCAGCTCACCATCGGGGGGCAGTGGAAACACCATATATTTT
NA	TRBJ1-1	TRBV19	NA	CASSRLVNTEAFF	TGTGCCAGTAGTAGGCTAGTTAACACTGAAGCTTTCTTT
NA	TRBJ1-2	TRBV6-5	TRBD1	CASTKSSRTGAGYTF	TGTGCCAGCACCAAATCATCCCGGACAGGGGCCGGCTACACCTTC
NA	TRBJ1-5	TRBV6-2/TRBV6-3	NA	CASSYPAQPQHF	TGTGCCAGCAGTTACCCGGCTCAGCCCCAGCATTTT
NA	TRBJ1-2	TRBV2	NA	CASSVLLDGYTF	TGTGCCAGCAGTGTCCTGCTGGACGGCTACACCTTC
NA	TRBJ2-1	TRBV24-1	NA	CATSEIGTWDNEQFF	TGTGCCACCAGTGAAATCGGTACGTGGGACAATGAGCAGTTCTTC
NA	TRBJ1-1	TRBV19	NA	CASRTAGRNTEAFF	TGTGCCAGTAGAACGGCAGGGAGGAACACTGAAGCTTTCTTT
once	TRBJ1-1	TRBV12-5	NA	CASVFPEVNTEAFF	TGTGCTAGTGTTTTTCCCGAGGTGAACACTGAAGCTTTCTTT
NA	TRBJ2-7	TRBV7-2	NA	CASTQGGAVYEQYF	TGTGCCAGCACCCAAGGTGGGGCAGTCTACGAGCAGTACTTC
NA	TRBJ1-6	TRBV5-1	NA	CASSLAGKGDSPLHF	TGCGCCAGCAGCTTGGCGGGCAAGGGGGATTCACCCCTCCACTTT
NA	TRBJ1-2	TRBV5-6	NA	CASSFGTGNYGYTF	TGTGCCAGCAGCTTCGGAACAGGCAACTATGGCTACACCTTC
NA	TRBJ1-1	TRBV5-1	NA	CASSLEPGTTEAFF	TGCGCCAGCAGCTTGGAACCAGGAACCACTGAAGCTTTCTTT
NA	TRBJ2-3	TRBV18	TRBD2	CASSQSAGGPSDTQYF	TGTGCCAGCTCACAAAGCGCGGGAGGGCCCTCAGATACGCAGTATTTT
NA	TRBJ1-5	TRBV6-1	TRBD1	CASSEGQGALYSNQPQHF	TGTGCCAGCAGTGAGGGACAGGGGGCCTTATATAGCAATCAGCCCCAGCATTTT
NA	TRBJ1-2	TRBV7-3	NA	CASSPYKKVAGDYGYTF	TGTGCCAGCAGCCCTTACAAAAAAGTGGCAGGGGACTATGGCTACACCTTC